Listed below are T cell receptor beta chains from one sample, sequenced in a study of early T cells in non-severe SARS-CoV-2 infection. TCRdb fed the 5' RACE reads into MiXCR, producing one record per CDR3 protein. This sample has roughly 61,000 distinct CDR3 sequences, with 10% found just once. The sequencing input was whole blood. Receptors were obtained from an adult who was a healthcare worker with PCR-confirmed SARS-CoV-2 infection or an uninfected control (not recorded which). Each CDR3 is given with its conserved first and last residue. The order of the fields is V gene, D gene, J gene, clone size, CDR3 DNA, CDR3 protein. A D gene is named only where the DNA matches it firmly. Only some rows state a clone size, as once, few, many or a class for expanded clones.

V gene: TRBV29-1
D gene: -
J gene: TRBJ2-7
clone size: many
CDR3 DNA: TGCAGCGTTGCCGGGATTTACGAGCAGTACTTC
CDR3 protein: CSVAGIYEQYF

V gene: TRBV19
D gene: -
J gene: TRBJ2-6
clone size: -
CDR3 DNA: TGTGCCAGTAGTATTCGAAGACCCGGGGGAGCTGGGGCCAACGTCCTGACTTTC
CDR3 protein: CASSIRRPGGAGANVLTF

V gene: TRBV11-2
D gene: -
J gene: TRBJ2-2
clone size: many
CDR3 DNA: TGTGCCAGCAGCCTGGGGATCAGGGTTATCACCGGGGAGCTGTTTTTT
CDR3 protein: CASSLGIRVITGELFF

V gene: TRBV6-1
D gene: TRBD2
J gene: TRBJ2-1
clone size: large
CDR3 DNA: TGTGCCAGCACCCAAGCACAGACTAGCGGCCTAGGTGAGCAGTTCTTC
CDR3 protein: CASTQAQTSGLGEQFF

V gene: TRBV7-3
D gene: TRBD2
J gene: TRBJ2-1
clone size: many
CDR3 DNA: TGTGCCAGCAGCACGTCTAGCGGGAGTTACAATGAGCAGTTCTTC
CDR3 protein: CASSTSSGSYNEQFF

V gene: TRBV29-1
D gene: -
J gene: TRBJ1-1
clone size: few
CDR3 DNA: TGCAGCGGGACCGGGGGAGCCCTGAACACTGAAGCTTTCTTT
CDR3 protein: CSGTGGALNTEAFF

V gene: TRBV20-1
D gene: -
J gene: TRBJ2-7
clone size: many
CDR3 DNA: TGCAGTGCCACGGACAGCCGCGGCTACGAGCAGTACTTC
CDR3 protein: CSATDSRGYEQYF

V gene: TRBV18
D gene: TRBD2
J gene: TRBJ2-1
clone size: many
CDR3 DNA: TGTGCCAGCTCAAAGGGACTAGCGGCCTACAATGAGCAGTTCTTC
CDR3 protein: CASSKGLAAYNEQFF

V gene: TRBV11-2
D gene: -
J gene: TRBJ1-2
clone size: many
CDR3 DNA: TGTGCCAGCAGCAGAACTAACTATGGCTACACCTTC
CDR3 protein: CASSRTNYGYTF

V gene: TRBV14
D gene: TRBD1
J gene: TRBJ2-5
clone size: many
CDR3 DNA: TGTGCCAGCAGCCAATGGACAGGGAGGGAGACCCAGTACTTC
CDR3 protein: CASSQWTGRETQYF

V gene: TRBV15
D gene: -
J gene: TRBJ2-7
clone size: few
CDR3 DNA: TGTGCCACCAGCAGAGAGAATAGGGTGGTGCAGTACTTC
CDR3 protein: CATSRENRVVQYF

V gene: TRBV29-1
D gene: TRBD1
J gene: TRBJ1-2
clone size: many
CDR3 DNA: TGCAGCGCCGCTGACAGGGAGGTTTATGGCTACACCTTC
CDR3 protein: CSAADREVYGYTF

V gene: TRBV2
D gene: TRBD2
J gene: TRBJ2-1
clone size: many
CDR3 DNA: TGTGCCAGCAGTCGAGCGGGAGGTGTCTACAATGAGCAGTTCTTC
CDR3 protein: CASSRAGGVYNEQFF

V gene: TRBV20-1
D gene: -
J gene: TRBJ2-3
clone size: few
CDR3 DNA: TGCAGTGCTAGGGGGATCCAAACGCAGGATACGCAGTATTTT
CDR3 protein: CSARGIQTQDTQYF

V gene: TRBV7-2
D gene: TRBD1
J gene: TRBJ1-1
clone size: few
CDR3 DNA: TGTGCCAACATGAACGAATTCCGGACAGGTGAAGCTTTCTTT
CDR3 protein: CANMNEFRTGEAFF